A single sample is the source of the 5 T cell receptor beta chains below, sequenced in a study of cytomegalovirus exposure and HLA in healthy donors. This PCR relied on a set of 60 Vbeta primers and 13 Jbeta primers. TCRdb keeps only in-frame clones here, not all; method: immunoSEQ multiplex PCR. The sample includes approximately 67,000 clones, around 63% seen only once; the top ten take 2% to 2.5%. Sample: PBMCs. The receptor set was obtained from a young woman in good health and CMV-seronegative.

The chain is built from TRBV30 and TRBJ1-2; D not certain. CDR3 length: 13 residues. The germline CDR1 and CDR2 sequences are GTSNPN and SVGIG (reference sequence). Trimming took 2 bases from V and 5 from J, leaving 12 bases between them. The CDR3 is CAWSSIGKYGYTF. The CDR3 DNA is TGTGCCTGGAGTTCCATCGGTAAGTATGGCTACACCTTC.

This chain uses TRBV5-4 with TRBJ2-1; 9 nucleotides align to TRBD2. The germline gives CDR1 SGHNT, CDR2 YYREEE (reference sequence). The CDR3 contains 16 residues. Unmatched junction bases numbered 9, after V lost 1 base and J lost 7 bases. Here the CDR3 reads CASSLWLAGNSNEQFF. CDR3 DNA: TGTGCCAGCAGCTTGTGGCTAGCGGGGAATTCAAATGAGCAGTTCTTC.

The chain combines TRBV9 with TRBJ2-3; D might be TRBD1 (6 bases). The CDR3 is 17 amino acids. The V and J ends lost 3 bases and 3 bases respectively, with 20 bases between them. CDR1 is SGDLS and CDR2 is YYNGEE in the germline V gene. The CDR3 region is CASSDIQGWEGTDTQYF. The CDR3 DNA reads TGTGCCAGCAGCGACATACAGGGTTGGGAAGGAACAGATACGCAGTATTTT. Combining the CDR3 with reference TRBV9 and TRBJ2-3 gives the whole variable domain DSGVTQTPKHLITATGQRVTLRCSPRSGDLSVYWYQQSLDQGLQFLIQYYNGEERAKGNILERFSAQQFPDLHSELNLSSLELGDSALYFCASSDIQGWEGTDTQYFGPGTRLTVL.

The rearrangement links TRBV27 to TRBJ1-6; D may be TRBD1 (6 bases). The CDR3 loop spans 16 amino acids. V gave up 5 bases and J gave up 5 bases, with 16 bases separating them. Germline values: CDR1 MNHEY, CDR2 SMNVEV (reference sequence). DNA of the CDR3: TGTGCCAGCAGTCCAGGCAGGGGCAGGGATAATTCACCCCTCCACTTT. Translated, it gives CASSPGRGRDNSPLHF.

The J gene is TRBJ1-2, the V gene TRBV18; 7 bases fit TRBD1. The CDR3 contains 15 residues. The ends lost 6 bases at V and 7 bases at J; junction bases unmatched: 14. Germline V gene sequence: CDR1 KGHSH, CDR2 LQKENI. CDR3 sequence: CASSLVGDRFAGYTF. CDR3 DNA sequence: TGTGCCAGCTCCCTTGTCGGGGACAGATTTGCTGGCTACACCTTC.